Each of the 31 T cell receptor beta chains below was sequenced from the same sample in a study of T cells after yellow fever vaccination. TCRdb passed the 5' RACE reads through MiXCR, listing each CDR3 protein once. The repertoire holds a few hundred thousand distinct CDR3 sequences, with roughly 3.5% as singletons. Sequencing was performed on PBMCs, taken on the day of the yellow fever booster vaccination. These receptors were collected from a man between 18 and 29 years old who received the YFV17D yellow fever vaccine.

This rearrangement joins TRBV29-1 to TRBJ2-7; the D gene is possibly TRBD1 (5 bases). V lost 7 bases, J lost 0 bases, and 10 bases lay in between. Germline V gene sequence: CDR1 SQVTM, CDR2 ANQGSEA. The CDR3 is made up of 12 amino acids. The CDR3 nucleotides are TGCAGCGCCTCGGACAACTCCTACGAGCAGTACGTC. Its translation is CSASDNSYEQYV.

This clonotype was counted only a few times. The CDR3 coding sequence is TGCGCCAGCAGCCAAGAACGGACAGGGCGGAACACTGAAGCTTTCTTT. Protein product: CASSQERTGRNTEAFF. The V gene is TRBV4-1, the J gene TRBJ1-1, with TRBD1 matching 8 bases. The CDR3 sequence is 16 residues long. Germline V lookup: CDR1 MGHRA, CDR2 YSYEKL. Trimming took 0 bases from V and 1 from J; bases not matched to a gene: 4.

This clonotype was recorded at least ten times. V and J are TRBV11-2 and TRBJ2-4, with D hard to call. CDR1 is SGHAT, CDR2 FQNNGV, per germline. V was cut by 8 bases and J by 9 bases, with 14 bases left in between. The CDR3 runs 12 residues. Written as DNA, the CDR3 is TGTGCCAGCTCCCTAGGGTTGGGCATTCAGTACTTC. The encoded protein is CASSLGLGIQYF.

This chain joins TRBV4-1 and TRBJ2-7; D is perhaps TRBD2 (6 bases). In germline, CDR1 is MGHRA, CDR2 YSYEKL. Trimming pared 4 bases from V and 0 bases from J, leaving 10 bases between. The CDR3 spans 14 residues. The CDR3 spells CASSPRGDSYEQYV. The CDR3 DNA follows: TGCGCCAGCAGCCCGCGGGGCGACTCCTACGAGCAGTACGTC.

This clonotype has more than one count but fewer than ten. The rearrangement uses TRBV7-6 and TRBJ1-4; maybe TRBD1 (5 bases). This CDR3 is 16 amino acids long. CDR1 and CDR2 (germline): SGHVS, FNYEAQ. Trimming removed 5 bases from V and 0 bases from J, with 13 bases in between. The chain's CDR3 is CASSIYSTATNEKLFF. In nucleotides, the CDR3 is TGTGCCAGCAGCATTTACTCGACAGCAACTAATGAAAAACTGTTTTTT.

The chain links TRBV6-1 to TRBJ2-3, with 9 bases fitting TRBD2. The CDR3 length is 15 residues. V lost 6 bases to trimming and J lost 4 bases; unmatched junction nucleotides: 8. Germline CDR1 reads MNHNS; CDR2 reads SASEGT. The CDR3 region is CASRWSGGPSDTQYF. For the CDR3, the DNA is TGTGCCAGCAGATGGAGCGGGGGGCCTTCAGATACGCAGTATTTT.

This clonotype was detected only a few times. The chain employs TRBV6-5 and TRBJ1-6; 7 bases align to TRBD1. V gave up 8 bases and J gave up 8 bases; unmatched junction bases: 6. This CDR3 comprises 13 residues. CDR1 MNHEY and CDR2 SVGAGI come from the germline V gene. The CDR3 sequence: CASGYRGDSPLHF. The DNA of the CDR3 is TGTGCCAGCGGATACAGGGGTGATTCACCCCTCCACTTT.

This chain's CDR3 is CASSYGLQETQYF. CDR3 coding DNA: TGTGCCAGCAGTTACGGCCTCCAAGAGACCCAGTACTTC. This chain links TRBV6-2 or TRBV6-3 with TRBJ2-5; D ambiguous. Germline CDR1 is MNHEY and CDR2 is SVGEGT. This CDR3 comprises 13 residues. Deletions cut 2 bases from V and 1 base from J, with 5 bases between.

There are a few counts of this clonotype. V and J are TRBV9 and TRBJ1-2; maybe TRBD1 (5 bases). Trimming stripped 10 bases from V and 4 bases from J, with 14 bases between. There are 12 residues in the CDR3. Germline values: CDR1 SGDLS, CDR2 YYNGEE. The CDR3 protein is CASAQGSYGYTF. As DNA, the CDR3 is TGTGCCTCTGCGCAGGGAAGCTATGGCTACACCTTC.

This clonotype showed up many times. J is TRBJ2-3 and V is TRBV9; maybe TRBD2 (7 bases). The CDR3 totals 16 residues. V shed 9 bases and J shed 1 base, with 21 bases lying between them. From germline, CDR1 is SGDLS and CDR2 YYNGEE. For the CDR3, the DNA is TGTGCCACTTCGCCGGGGGGCCGGGAGGGCACAGATACGCAGTATTTT. Encoded protein: CATSPGGREGTDTQYF.

This clonotype was seen repeatedly, ten times or more. This sequence joins TRBV4-2 and TRBJ2-1; 7 bases are a match to TRBD1. Looked up from germline, CDR1 is LGHNA and CDR2 is YNFKEQ. This CDR3 spans 15 amino acids. Losses at the gene ends were 0 bases for V and 6 bases for J; bases not matched to a gene: 5. CDR3 in amino acids: CASSQEGTVSNEQFF. Here the CDR3 DNA reads TGTGCCAGCAGCCAAGAGGGGACAGTTAGCAATGAGCAGTTCTTC.

This clonotype occurred many times. This chain connects TRBV5-1 to TRBJ2-5; 8 bases map to TRBD2. The CDR3 spans 15 residues. From germline, CDR1 is SGHRS and CDR2 YFSETQ. Losses at the gene ends were 0 bases for V and 4 bases for J; bases not matched to a gene: 5. This CDR3 reads CASSLGTGRGETQYF. DNA of the CDR3: TGCGCCAGCAGCTTGGGAACCGGGAGGGGAGAGACCCAGTACTTC.

This clonotype was found many times. This sequence joins TRBV5-1 and TRBJ2-7; D unclear. With 4 bases removed from V and 0 bases from J, the gap between germline ends came to 11 bases. This CDR3 is built from 14 residues. CDR1 and CDR2 from the germline V gene are SGHRS and YFSETQ. CDR3 DNA: TGCGCCAGCAGCGGCGCGCGAAGCTCCTACGAGCAGTACTTC. Translation gives CASSGARSSYEQYF.

V is TRBV27 and J is TRBJ1-1; TRBD1 matches 7 bases. This CDR3 has 15 amino acids. Germline lookup yields CDR1 MNHEY and CDR2 SMNVEV (reference sequence). V dropped 2 bases and J dropped 4; count of bases not matched to a gene: 7. CDR3 nucleotide sequence: TGTGCCAGCAGTTTAGGTACAGGGGCGGGCACTGAAGCTTTCTTT. Its protein is CASSLGTGAGTEAFF.

In its sample, this clonotype was seen many times. The chain has TRBV5-1 and TRBJ1-4; a weak D match, TRBD1 (5 bases). This CDR3 contains 15 residues. With 4 bases removed from V and 4 bases from J, the gap between germline ends came to 14 bases. The germline V gene encodes CDR1 SGHRS and CDR2 YFSETQ. CDR3 region: CASSTLGRNNEKLFF. CDR3 nucleotide sequence: TGCGCCAGCAGCACGCTGGGGCGGAATAATGAAAAACTGTTTTTT.

This clonotype was observed at least ten times. The genes are TRBV20-1 and TRBJ2-3; TRBD2 matches at 8 bases. Germline V gene data show CDR1 as DFQATT and CDR2 as SNEGSKA (reference sequence). The J segment lost 1 base and the V segment lost 6 bases, leaving 12 bases of the junction unmatched. The CDR3 consists of 16 residues. DNA for the CDR3: TGCAGTGCGAAGTCCGGGGGGGCCACCCGCACAGATACGCAGTATTTT. It is translated as CSAKSGGATRTDTQYF.

The J gene is TRBJ2-7, the V gene TRBV12-3 or TRBV12-4; D may correspond to TRBD1 or TRBD2 (5 bases each). V was cut by 1 base and J by 3 bases, with 7 bases left in between. The CDR3 is 13 amino acids. The CDR3 coding sequence is TGTGCCAGCAGTTTAGGGGGGAACTACGAGCAGTACTTC. Its translation: CASSLGGNYEQYF.

In DNA, the CDR3 is TGTGCCAGCAGCTTTGGCGCTGGCTCCTACAATGAGCAGTTCTTC. Translated, it gives CASSFGAGSYNEQFF. V gene TRBV7-2 combines with J gene TRBJ2-1; D remains ambiguous. The CDR3 has 15 amino acids. Trimming took off 3 bases at V and 0 bases at J, with 9 bases between the two ends. The V gene's germline CDR1 is SGHTA and CDR2 FQGNSA.

This clonotype showed up just a few times. The chain uses TRBV3-1 and TRBJ1-1, with TRBD1 as a possible D gene (5 bases). Germline CDR1 and CDR2: LGHDT and YNNKEL (reference sequence). CDR3 length: 14 residues. V lost 4 bases to trimming and J lost 4 bases, with 13 bases between them. CDR3 region: CASSPELGTTEAFF. In DNA, the CDR3 is TGTGCCAGCAGCCCCGAGTTGGGGACCACTGAAGCTTTCTTT.

This clonotype was observed many times. The rearrangement joins TRBV5-1 to TRBJ2-2; D is unclear. Germline V gene sequence: CDR1 SGHRS, CDR2 YFSETQ. This CDR3 has 14 residues. V lost 1 base and J lost 3, with 7 bases in between. CDR3 sequence (DNA): TGCGCCAGCAGCTTGCAATCGGACACCGGGGAGCTGTTTTTT. Translation: CASSLQSDTGELFF.

This clonotype was seen ten or more times. This chain joins TRBV11-2 and TRBJ2-1, with 11 bases identical to TRBD2. The J segment lost 6 bases and the V segment lost 1 base, leaving 5 bases of the junction unmatched. The CDR3 consists of 16 residues. Germline loops: CDR1 SGHAT, CDR2 FQNNGV. CDR3 region: CASSLGFGTSGNEQFF. CDR3 DNA: TGTGCCAGCAGCTTAGGGTTCGGGACTAGCGGCAATGAGCAGTTCTTC.

The sample holds many counts of this clonotype. This rearrangement joins TRBV24-1 to TRBJ1-2; 8 nucleotides line up with TRBD1. Germline assignment: CDR1 KGHDR and CDR2 SFDVKD. V shed 6 bases and J 7 bases; nucleotides not matched to a gene: 9. The CDR3 runs 14 residues. CDR3 amino acids: CATSTRQGTGGYTF. The CDR3 coding sequence is TGTGCCACCAGTACGCGACAGGGGACAGGTGGCTACACCTTC.

The sample holds a few counts of this clonotype. The rearrangement links TRBV5-4 to TRBJ2-1; 13 positions agree with TRBD2. The CDR3 is 17 amino acids. Per the germline V gene, CDR1 is SGHNT and CDR2 is YYREEE (reference sequence). Trimming at V came to 4 bases and at J to 2 bases, leaving 6 bases not matched to a gene. The CDR3 DNA reads as TGTGCCAGCAGCGCAACTAGCGGGGGGGCGGCCTACAATGAGCAGTTCTTC. This gives the protein CASSATSGGAAYNEQFF.

The gene calls are TRBV23-1 and TRBJ2-1; D is undetermined. TRBV23-1 is recorded as an ORF, its role being uncertain. Trimming removed 3 bases at V and 9 bases at J, with 6 bases between. The CDR3 has 11 amino acids. CDR3 nucleotide sequence: TGCGCCAGCAGTCATTCTGGTGAGCAGTTCTTC. It yields the protein CASSHSGEQFF.

This clonotype showed up many times. The CDR3 DNA is TGCGCCAGCAGCTTCTATCCACTGGGGGCCTATGGCTACACCTTC. This codes for CASSFYPLGAYGYTF. V is TRBV5-1 and J is TRBJ1-2, with TRBD1 as a possible D gene (6 bases). V was cut by 2 bases and J by 4 bases, with 15 bases left in between. CDR1 is SGHRS, CDR2 YFSETQ, per germline. There are 15 residues in the CDR3.

The chain carries TRBV12-3 or TRBV12-4 and TRBJ2-1; weak D call: TRBD2 (5 bases). The CDR3 contains 16 residues. The V end lost 5 bases, the J end lost 6 bases, and 20 bases lay between the germline ends. The CDR3 is CASSPSNAPGFNEQFF. DNA for the CDR3: TGTGCCAGCAGTCCCAGCAACGCACCGGGGTTCAATGAGCAGTTCTTC.

This clonotype has only a few counts. The chain joins TRBV21-1 to TRBJ2-5; the D call TRBD1 from the table was never checked on the DNA. TRBV21-1 is reported as a pseudogene. The CDR3 sequence is 19 residues long. CDR3 DNA sequence: TGTGCCGCCCCCCTGCGGGGGGGTTTTTGCCCGGACTTTTGGGAGACCCAGTACTTC. It encodes CAAPLRGGFCPDFWETQYF.

This clonotype occurred many times. V usage is TRBV15 and J usage is TRBJ2-1; D call uncertain. The CDR3 spans 12 residues. Germline V gene lookup returns CDR1 LNHNV and CDR2 YYDKDF (reference sequence). Deletions cut 8 bases from V and 8 bases from J, with 13 bases between. CDR3 coding DNA: TGTGCCACCGCCGGAAGAGGAGATGAGCAGTTCTTC. It is translated as CATAGRGDEQFF.

The chain has TRBV20-1 and TRBJ2-6, with 9 nucleotides matching TRBD2. Germline V gene lookup returns CDR1 DFQATT and CDR2 SNEGSKA (reference sequence). V lost 6 bases, J lost 0 bases, and 3 bases stayed unmatched. The CDR3 is 15 amino acids. Here the CDR3 reads CSAGTSLSGANVLTF. CDR3 bases: TGCAGTGCCGGGACTAGCCTCTCTGGGGCCAACGTCCTGACTTTC.

This clonotype occurred many times. V and J are TRBV18 and TRBJ1-1; 7 bases are shared with TRBD1. Germline V gene lookup returns CDR1 KGHSH and CDR2 LQKENI. V trimming: 6 bases; J trimming: 5 bases; junction bases outside the gene matches: 9. This CDR3 has 14 residues. The CDR3 DNA sequence: TGTGCCAGCTCCGTACAGGGGTGGGGGACTGAAGCTTTCTTT. It encodes CASSVQGWGTEAFF.

This clonotype was counted between two and nine times. This chain connects TRBV29-1 to TRBJ2-1, with D possibly matching TRBD2 (5 bases). The CDR3 covers 11 residues. Trimming removed 5 bases at V and 8 bases at J, with 10 bases between. Germline lookup yields CDR1 SQVTM and CDR2 ANQGSEA. The CDR3 here is CSVQSGDEQFF. The DNA for the CDR3 is TGCAGCGTTCAGTCCGGGGATGAGCAGTTCTTC.